This paragraph covers one T cell receptor beta chain sequence. The antigen remains unidentified. The entry originates in a study of T cells in Graves' hyperthyroidism and ophthalmopathy. Patients were excluded because of uncontrolled infection, other autoimmune disease, pregnancy or lactation. Diagnosing involved the use of clinical symptoms, serum thyroxine and TRAb, thyroid ultrasound and orbital computed tomography. Germline CDR1 reads MGHDK; CDR2 reads SYGVNS. This CDR3 contains 13 residues. V was pared by 2 bases and J by 5 bases, with 10 bases between. Study-wide results and caveats: Appearing also in blood were most of the thyroid clonotypes expanded above 0.001. Researchers report that a 13 V-J model separated ophthalmopathy from stable hyperthyroidism.

Amplification targeted TCR beta CDR3 regions from RNA transcripts. First-round RT-PCR with HTBI primers amplified the TCR CDR3 region. From the multiplex PCR reads, TCRdb called clonotypes with MiXCR, one entry per CDR3 protein. The repertoire includes around 340,000 distinct CDR3 sequences, 20% to 25% of them detected once, and around 48% sits in the top ten. Source material: blood. This TCR derives from a woman between 50 and 59 years old with Graves' hyperthyroidism. The rearrangement links TRBV25-1 to TRBJ2-7; weak D call: TRBD1 (5 bases). CDR3 sequence reads: CASSEGAVNEQYF. CDR3 nucleotides: TGTGCCAGCAGTGAAGGGGCTGTTAACGAGCAGTACTTC.